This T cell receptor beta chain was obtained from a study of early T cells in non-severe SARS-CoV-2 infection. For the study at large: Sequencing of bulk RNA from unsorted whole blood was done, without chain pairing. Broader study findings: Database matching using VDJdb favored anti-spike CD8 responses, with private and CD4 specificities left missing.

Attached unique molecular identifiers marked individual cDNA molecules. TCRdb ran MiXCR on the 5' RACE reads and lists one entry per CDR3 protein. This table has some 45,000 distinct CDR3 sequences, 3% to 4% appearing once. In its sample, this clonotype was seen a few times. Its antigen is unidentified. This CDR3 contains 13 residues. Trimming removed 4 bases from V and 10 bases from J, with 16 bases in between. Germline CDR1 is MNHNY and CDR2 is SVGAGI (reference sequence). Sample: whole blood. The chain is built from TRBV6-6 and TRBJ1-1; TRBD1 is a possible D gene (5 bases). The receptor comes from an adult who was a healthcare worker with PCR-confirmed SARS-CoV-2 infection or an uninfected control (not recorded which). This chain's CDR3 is CASSFQGAEGAFF. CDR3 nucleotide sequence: TGTGCCAGCAGTTTCCAGGGCGCCGAGGGAGCTTTCTTT.